This is a list of T cell receptor beta chains from one sample in a study of blood T cell repertoires in COVID-19. Repertoires were generated with immunoSEQ multiplex PCR, while TCRdb's copy carries only in-frame clones and drops some. The sample comprises more than 250,000 clones, around 90% of which are singletons, and 1% rests with the top ten. Sequencing was done on a sample of peripheral blood. These receptors all stem from a man aged 45-60 years with active or convalescent COVID-19. Each CDR3 is given with its conserved first and last residue. The D gene is left open where the match is weak. Clone size appears in some rows only: once, few, many, or a class for an expanded clone.

d_gene	v_gene	abundance	j_gene	CDR3nt	CDR3aa
.	TRBV7-2	.	TRBJ1-4	TGTGCCAGCAGCTTAGGAGGGGGTGGAAAACTGTTTTTT	CASSLGGGGKLFF
TRBD2	TRBV11-2	many	TRBJ2-7	TGTGCCAGCAGCTTTCGAGCGGGAGAGAGGGGAAGACTAGGCGAGCAGTACTTC	CASSFRAGERGRLGEQYF
TRBD1	TRBV28	once	TRBJ1-5	TGTGCCAGCAGCCAACCGGGACAGGGTTGGAGCAATCAGCCCCAGCATTTT	CASSQPGQGWSNQPQHF
TRBD2	TRBV5-6	.	TRBJ2-1	TGTGCCAGCAGCTTGGGGCTAGCGGGTATTAGCTCCTACAATGAGCAGTTCTTC	CASSLGLAGISSYNEQFF
.	TRBV18	.	TRBJ2-1	TGTGCCAGCTCACCACAGAATTGGCCGCTCAATGAGCAGTTCTTC	CASSPQNWPLNEQFF
.	TRBV20-1	.	TRBJ1-5	TGCAGTGCTAATGAGGGGGGAAGCAATCAGCCCCAGCATTTT	CSANEGGSNQPQHF
.	TRBV10-3	.	TRBJ1-2	TGTGCCTCAGAAGTGGGGGGCTATGGCTACACCTTC	CASEVGGYGYTF
.	TRBV6-6	.	TRBJ2-5	TGTGCCAGCAGATTACGAGCCCAAGAGACCCAGTACTTC	CASRLRAQETQYF
.	TRBV11-2	.	TRBJ1-4	TGTGCCAGCAGCTTTTCGGGGAGAGATGAAAAACTGTTTTTT	CASSFSGRDEKLFF
.	TRBV12-3/TRBV12-4	once	TRBJ1-2	TGTGCCAGCAGCCCCCCCCCGGACTATGGCTACACCTTC	CASSPPPDYGYTF
TRBD1	TRBV30	.	TRBJ2-1	TGTGCCTGGGAACCAGGGGGCTTCCACAATGAGCAGTTCTTC	CAWEPGGFHNEQFF
TRBD2	TRBV28	.	TRBJ2-1	TGTGCCAGCAGTTTCACCGGGACTAGCGGGTTCAGCTCCTACAATGAGCAGTTCTTC	CASSFTGTSGFSSYNEQFF
.	TRBV5-6	few	TRBJ2-1	TGTGCCAGCAGCTCACAGGGTAACAATGAGCAGTTCTTC	CASSSQGNNEQFF
TRBD1	TRBV6-5	.	TRBJ2-5	TGTGCCAGCAGTCGGACAGGGGTCAGGTCCCAGTACTTC	CASSRTGVRSQYF
TRBD1	TRBV3-1/TRBV3-2	.	TRBJ2-3	TGTGCCAGCAGCCGTCGGATCCAGGGGGTTAATGCTACGCAGTATTTT	CASSRRIQGVNATQYF
TRBD1	TRBV4-2	.	TRBJ1-4	TGTGCCAGCAGCCAACCCGCCGGGACAGGGGTAGAAAAACTGTTTTTT	CASSQPAGTGVEKLFF
.	TRBV19	.	TRBJ1-5	TGTGCCAGTAGTTTGGGAGGGGACGGTCAGCCCCAGCATTTT	CASSLGGDGQPQHF
.	TRBV18	.	TRBJ1-1	TGTGCCAGCTCACGCCGGGACACGGACACTGAAGCTTTCTTT	CASSRRDTDTEAFF
TRBD1	TRBV10-3	.	TRBJ1-3	TGTGCCATCAGCCTCGGGACAGGGGTCGGAAACACCATATATTTT	CAISLGTGVGNTIYF
TRBD2	TRBV7-3	.	TRBJ2-1	TGTGCCAGCAGCTTAACGGGACTAGCGGAAAATGAGCAGTTCTTC	CASSLTGLAENEQFF
.	TRBV30	few	TRBJ2-3	TGTGCCTGGAGTGTACCGGCTAGCTTGGGTACGCAGTATTTT	CAWSVPASLGTQYF
TRBD1	TRBV6-5	.	TRBJ1-6	TGTGCCAGCAGGGACGACAGGGGCCCTGGGCCCCTCCACTTT	CASRDDRGPGPLHF
TRBD1	TRBV3-1/TRBV3-2	once	TRBJ2-2	TGTGCCAGCAGCCAGCTGACAGGGGGGGACGGGGAGCTGTTTTTT	CASSQLTGGDGELFF
.	TRBV4-3	.	TRBJ1-4	TGCGCCAGCAGCCAAGGATGGCGGGGTAATGAAAAACTGTTTTTT	CASSQGWRGNEKLFF
TRBD1	TRBV5-1	.	TRBJ2-2	TGCGCCAGCAGCTTGAACAGGGGATCCGGGGAGCTGTTTTTT	CASSLNRGSGELFF
TRBD1	TRBV30	.	TRBJ1-5	TGTGCCTGGAGTAGAGGGACAGGTGACGATCAGCCCCAGCATTTT	CAWSRGTGDDQPQHF
.	TRBV10-3	.	TRBJ1-1	TGTGCCATCAGTGAGAGGGGTCCCATGAACACTGAAGCTTTCTTT	CAISERGPMNTEAFF
TRBD1	TRBV7-9	once	TRBJ1-3	TGTGCCAGCAGCATACTTACCGGGACAGGGGGAAACACCATATATTTT	CASSILTGTGGNTIYF
TRBD2	TRBV7-9	.	TRBJ2-7	TGTGCCAGCAGCGCACATCGGACTAGCGGGGGGTACTCCTACGAGCAGTACTTC	CASSAHRTSGGYSYEQYF
.	TRBV21-1	.	TRBJ1-4	TGTGCCAGCAGCAAAGTATCAGGGGGTTCAACTAATGAAAAACTGTTTTTT	CASSKVSGGSTNEKLFF
.	TRBV7-5	.	TRBJ1-2	TGTGCCAGAAGCAACATAGCCCTACAGGGTCCCAACTATGGCTACACCTTC	CARSNIALQGPNYGYTF
TRBD2	TRBV5-4	.	TRBJ2-3	TGTGCCAGCAGCCTAGCGGGAACCAGCACAGATACGCAGTATTTT	CASSLAGTSTDTQYF
.	TRBV6-5	.	TRBJ2-1	TGTGCCAGCAGGGCGGGGTCCACCCCCAATGAGCAGTTCTTC	CASRAGSTPNEQFF
.	TRBV28	.	TRBJ2-2	TGTGCCAGCAGTTTCGGGGGTGTCGGGGAGCTGTTTTTT	CASSFGGVGELFF
.	TRBV3-1/TRBV3-2	.	TRBJ2-3	TGTGCCAGCAGCCAAGCAGGGGCCCTCGCGCCGCAGTATTTT	CASSQAGALAPQYF
TRBD2	TRBV7-9	.	TRBJ2-3	TGTGCCAGCAGCTTAGCGACGGCGGGAGAGTTAGATACGCAGTATTTT	CASSLATAGELDTQYF
.	TRBV14	few	TRBJ2-5	TGTGCCAGCAGCCAACTACCCGGTCTAGAGACCCAGTACTTC	CASSQLPGLETQYF
TRBD1	TRBV7-2	.	TRBJ2-5	TGTGCCAGCAGCCTGGACAGGGGGCTAGAGACCCAGTACTTC	CASSLDRGLETQYF
.	TRBV4-1	.	TRBJ1-5	TGCGCCAGCAGCCAAGAAGAGGCGACCTTTTCTTGGTGGAGCAATCAGCCCCAGCATTTT	CASSQEEATFSWWSNQPQHF
.	TRBV4-1	.	TRBJ2-7	TGCGCCAGCAGCCGAGGACTTCTAAACTCCTACGAGCAGTACTTC	CASSRGLLNSYEQYF
.	TRBV6-2/TRBV6-3	.	TRBJ2-3	TGTGCCAGCAGTAGCAGGAGGGTCGGCAGGCCCCCTGGGGATAGCACAGATACGCAGTATTTT	CASSSRRVGRPPGDSTDTQYF